These 32 T cell receptor beta chains share one sample of origin, sequenced in a study of identical twins. TCRdb passed the 5' RACE reads through MiXCR, listing each CDR3 protein once. The sample holds about 490,000 distinct CDR3 sequences; around 15% are singletons and the top ten take roughly 0.43%. In addition, the sample was reused for a study of yellow fever vaccine responses in identical twins.

Sequenced material: CD4+ T cells sorted from blood. The receptors here all came from a woman under 30 in good health.

This chain links TRBV6-2 or TRBV6-3 with TRBJ2-7; D remains unclear. Germline-derived CDR1 and CDR2 are MNHEY and SVGEGT. Trimming took off 2 bases at V and 6 bases at J, with 14 bases between the two ends. This CDR3 spans 14 amino acids. CDR3 amino acids: CASSYAPELGEQYV. The CDR3 nucleotides are TGTGCCAGCAGTTACGCCCCAGAATTGGGCGAGCAGTACGTC.

The V call is TRBV5-4, the J call TRBJ2-3; 11 positions match TRBD2. This CDR3 is built from 15 residues. The V gene's germline CDR1 is SGHNT and CDR2 YYREEE (reference sequence). The ends lost 2 bases at V and 5 bases at J; junction bases unmatched: 4. CDR3 amino acids: CASSFLTSGKDTQYF. As DNA, the CDR3 is TGTGCCAGCAGCTTCCTGACTAGCGGGAAAGATACGCAGTATTTT.

The V gene is TRBV10-3, the J gene TRBJ1-2; possibly TRBD1 for D (6 bases). The germline CDR1 and CDR2 sequences are ENHRY and SYGVKD. The CDR3 spans 13 residues. V shed 5 bases and J shed 8 bases, with 15 bases lying between them. The CDR3 DNA reads TGTGCCATCAGTACCCGGGACATCGGCGGCTACACCTTC. Its protein product is CAISTRDIGGYTF.

The J gene is TRBJ1-2, the V gene TRBV20-1; D might be TRBD1 (5 bases). Germline lookup yields CDR1 DFQATT and CDR2 SNEGSKA (reference sequence). The CDR3 totals 13 residues. V was trimmed by 4 bases and J by 2 bases, leaving 11 bases between them. The DNA for the CDR3 is TGCAGTGCTATGAGGCAGGGAAACTATGGCTACACCTTC. Its translation is CSAMRQGNYGYTF.

This sequence joins TRBV3-1 and TRBJ2-7, with TRBD2 matching over 7 bases. Germline lookup yields CDR1 LGHDT and CDR2 YNNKEL (reference sequence). This CDR3 spans 16 amino acids. With V trimmed by 0 bases and J by 0 bases, 5 bases remained unmatched. The CDR3 loop is CASSQEYRGSSYEQYF. The CDR3 DNA follows: TGTGCCAGCAGCCAAGAGTATCGCGGGAGCTCCTACGAGCAGTACTTC.

This clonotype was picked up a small number of times. CDR3 sequence (DNA): TGTGCCAGCAGCTTAGGGCGGGTGGACCAGTACTTC. Protein product: CASSLGRVDQYF. The chain has TRBV11-2 and TRBJ2-5; tentatively, D is TRBD2 (5 bases). Germline CDR1 SGHAT, CDR2 FQNNGV. V lost 1 base, J lost 10 bases, and 10 bases lay in between. The CDR3 consists of 12 residues.

This clonotype was counted a few times. The chain joins TRBV5-1 to TRBJ2-1, with TRBD2 identical over 7 bases. The germline V gene has CDR1 SGHRS and CDR2 YFSETQ. The V segment lost 1 base and the J segment 9 bases; nucleotides outside the gene matches: 10. This CDR3 has 15 amino acids. CDR3 nucleotides: TGCGCCAGCAGCTTGTTGCGGGAGAGAGGATCTGAGCAGTTCTTC. This encodes CASSLLRERGSEQFF.

J is TRBJ2-3 and V is TRBV9, with 7 positions matching TRBD2. V shed 5 bases, J shed 1 base, and the junction held 7 bases outside the gene matches. CDR1 and CDR2 (germline): SGDLS, YYNGEE. CDR3 length: 15 residues. CDR3 DNA: TGTGCCAGCAGTGCAGCCGCGGGAGGCACAGATACGCAGTATTTT. Its translation: CASSAAAGGTDTQYF.

The V and J genes are TRBV24-1 and TRBJ2-5, with a weak D call TRBD1 (5 bases). V dropped 4 bases and J dropped 2 bases, with 10 bases sitting between them. Looked up from germline, CDR1 is KGHDR and CDR2 is SFDVKD. This CDR3 contains 14 residues. The CDR3 is CATSDPGLQETQYF. CDR3 DNA: TGTGCCACCAGTGACCCAGGGCTACAAGAGACCCAGTACTTC.

The J gene is TRBJ2-7, the V gene TRBV12-3 or TRBV12-4, with 8 bases identical to TRBD1. The CDR3 runs 14 residues. The trim removed 8 bases at V and 6 bases at J, leaving 12 bases unmatched. The CDR3 sequence is CASCNNRGISEQYF. The CDR3 nucleotides are TGTGCCAGCTGCAACAACAGGGGGATTTCCGAGCAGTACTTC.

The rearrangement links TRBV29-1 to TRBJ2-5; TRBD1 aligns across 7 bases. The CDR3 spans 14 residues. Trimming at V came to 6 bases and at J to 2 bases, leaving 9 bases not matched to a gene. Germline CDR1 is SQVTM and CDR2 is ANQGSEA. CDR3 residues: CSVTGTVLQETQYF. The DNA of the CDR3 is TGCAGCGTAACCGGGACAGTACTTCAAGAGACCCAGTACTTC. The full variable domain, in which reference TRBV29-1 and TRBJ2-5 provide the parts outside the CDR3, is SAVISQKPSRDICQRGTSLTIQCQVDSQVTMMFWYRQQPGQSLTLIATANQGSEATYESGFVIDKFPISRPNLTFSTLTVSNMSPEDSSIYLCSVTGTVLQETQYFGPGTRLLVL.

The chain employs TRBV3-1 and TRBJ1-6; 9 bases fit TRBD1. Germline V gene data show CDR1 as LGHDT and CDR2 as YNNKEL (reference sequence). Trimming cost V 4 bases and J 7 bases; bases outside gene matches: 5. This CDR3 comprises 15 residues. Written as DNA, the CDR3 is TGTGCCAGCAGCCTACAGGGGGCCGAAAATTCACCCCTCCACTTT. It translates to CASSLQGAENSPLHF.

This clonotype was counted a few times. The V gene is TRBV25-1, the J gene TRBJ2-1; 9 bases line up with TRBD1. V shed 5 bases and J 4 bases; nucleotides not matched to a gene: 6. Germline loops: CDR1 MGHDK, CDR2 SYGVNS. CDR3 size: 15 residues. CDR3 residues: CASSRGTGPYNEQFF. The CDR3, as DNA: TGTGCCAGCAGTCGCGGGACAGGGCCTTACAATGAGCAGTTCTTC.

V gene TRBV5-1 combines with J gene TRBJ2-6, with D perhaps assigned TRBD1 or TRBD2 (6 bases each). The V gene lost 7 bases and the J gene lost 4 bases, with 15 bases spanning the gap. The CDR3 runs 15 residues. Per the germline V gene, CDR1 is SGHRS and CDR2 is YFSETQ. The CDR3 sequence is CASLEGHAGANVLTF. The DNA for the CDR3 is TGCGCCAGCTTGGAGGGACATGCCGGGGCCAACGTCCTGACTTTC.

With respect to this clonotype: The junction departs from the called germline gene at one end, perhaps through a read error. The chain has TRBV2 and TRBJ2-2, with TRBD1 identical over 7 bases. This CDR3 has 13 residues. Germline V gene lookup returns CDR1 SNHLY and CDR2 FYNNEI. The CDR3 protein is CASSDHPPSGTAF. The CDR3 nucleotides read TGTGCCAGCAGTGATCATCCGCCATCCGGGACAGCCTTT.

The chain links TRBV20-1 to TRBJ1-1; 10 nucleotides match TRBD1. Germline V gene lookup returns CDR1 DFQATT and CDR2 SNEGSKA (reference sequence). CDR3 length: 13 amino acids. Trimming cost V 6 bases and J 8 bases; bases outside gene matches: 9. The CDR3 protein is CSARDRGRYEAFF. DNA of the CDR3: TGCAGTGCAAGGGACAGGGGCAGGTACGAAGCTTTCTTT.

The chain uses TRBV11-2 and TRBJ2-5, with D tentatively TRBD1 (5 bases). CDR1 and CDR2 from the germline V gene are SGHAT and FQNNGV. The CDR3 is made up of 14 amino acids. The ends were cut back, 5 bases at V and 5 bases at J, with 15 bases in the middle. CDR3 amino acids: CASSPQGWSETQYF. In nucleotides, the CDR3 is TGTGCCAGCAGCCCGCAGGGATGGTCGGAGACCCAGTACTTC.

There are a few counts of this clonotype. This chain joins TRBV6-5 and TRBJ1-2; D is perhaps TRBD1 (5 bases). V was cut by 2 bases and J by 2 bases, with 6 bases left in between. The CDR3 covers 13 residues. The germline V gene encodes CDR1 MNHEY and CDR2 SVGAGI. CDR3 nucleotide sequence: TGTGCCAGCAGTTACCGGGACAACTATGGCTACACCTTC. Translation gives CASSYRDNYGYTF.

The CDR3, as DNA: TGTGCCAGCTCTGGGGGGCCGAGCTACGAGCAGTACTTC. Translating gives CASSGGPSYEQYF. The chain joins TRBV2 to TRBJ2-7, with D perhaps matching TRBD1 or TRBD2 (6 bases each). From germline, CDR1 is SNHLY and CDR2 FYNNEI. V shed 8 bases and J shed 3 bases, with 14 bases lying between them. This CDR3 has 13 residues.

This clonotype was counted only a few times. V is TRBV24-1 and J is TRBJ2-2; 9 bases agree with TRBD1. Germline values: CDR1 KGHDR, CDR2 SFDVKD. With 9 bases clipped from V and 1 base from J, the junction kept 11 bases outside the gene matches. The CDR3 has 17 residues. The CDR3 here is CATGRTTGGLNTGELFF. The CDR3 DNA is TGTGCCACCGGCCGCACCACAGGGGGCCTGAACACCGGGGAGCTGTTTTTT.

The chain employs TRBV21-1 and TRBJ2-7; whether TRBD1, the table's D call, matches the DNA was not checked. TRBV21-1 corresponds to a pseudogene. The CDR3 length is 14 residues. The CDR3 spells CASSKRDTDYEQYV. The CDR3 nucleotides read TGTGCCAGCAGCAAAAGGGACACAGACTACGAGCAGTACGTC.

The chain has TRBV28 and TRBJ2-1, with D possibly matching TRBD1 (5 bases). The ends were cut back, 8 bases at V and 6 bases at J, with 20 bases in the middle. The CDR3 extends over 15 amino acids. Per the germline V gene, CDR1 is MDHEN and CDR2 is SYDVKM. CDR3 nucleotide sequence: TGTGCCAGCTCTAGTTGGGCAGGGATGGCCAATGAGCAGTTCTTC. Translation: CASSSWAGMANEQFF. Using reference TRBV28 and TRBJ2-1 for the parts outside the CDR3, the full variable domain is DVKVTQSSRYLVKRTGEKVFLECVQDMDHENMFWYRQDPGLGLRLIYFSYDVKMKEKGDIPEGYSVSREKKERFSLILESASTNQTSMYLCASSSWAGMANEQFFGPGTRLTVL.

This clonotype has only a few counts. The V gene is TRBV3-1, the J gene TRBJ2-3, with 7 bases matching TRBD1. Germline V gene lookup returns CDR1 LGHDT and CDR2 YNNKEL (reference sequence). V dropped 2 bases and J dropped 1; count of bases not matched to a gene: 3. The length of the CDR3 is 15 residues. The CDR3 is CASSQPTGGTDTQYF. DNA for the CDR3: TGTGCCAGCAGCCAACCTACAGGGGGCACAGATACGCAGTATTTT.

This clonotype occurred a few times. This chain's CDR3 is CATSDRDAGAQETQYF. The DNA of the CDR3 is TGTGCCACCAGTGATAGGGACGCGGGGGCCCAAGAGACCCAGTACTTC. The gene calls are TRBV24-1 and TRBJ2-5; possibly TRBD2 for D (7 bases). Germline CDR1 is KGHDR and CDR2 is SFDVKD. The V end was cut by 3 bases, the J end by 1 base, with 14 bases between. This CDR3 region has 16 residues.

V gene TRBV18 combines with J gene TRBJ2-5; the D is unclear. Germline V CDR1 and CDR2: KGHSH, LQKENI. V was clipped by 3 bases and J by 1 base, with 21 bases between them. The CDR3 extends over 18 amino acids. DNA for the CDR3: TGTGCCAGCTCACCGCAGGCCTCCCTGACACTACCCCAAGAGACCCAGTACTTC. This encodes CASSPQASLTLPQETQYF.

The rearrangement uses TRBV3-1 and TRBJ2-1; no clear D. Germline V lookup: CDR1 LGHDT, CDR2 YNNKEL (reference sequence). V was trimmed by 1 base and J by 6 bases, leaving 13 bases between them. The CDR3 sequence is 15 residues long. CDR3 loop: CASSQAYSSPNEQFF. For the CDR3, the DNA is TGTGCCAGCAGCCAAGCCTACAGTTCCCCCAATGAGCAGTTCTTC.

The gene calls are TRBV5-1 and TRBJ2-1; D unresolved. V gave up 0 bases and J gave up 4 bases, with 11 bases separating them. This CDR3 has 15 residues. Germline CDR1 reads SGHRS; CDR2 reads YFSETQ. This chain's CDR3 is CASSLGITVYNEQFF. In DNA form, the CDR3 reads TGCGCCAGCAGCTTGGGAATAACGGTTTACAATGAGCAGTTCTTC.

The chain uses TRBV2 and TRBJ1-5, with D uncertain. Germline CDR1 and CDR2: SNHLY and FYNNEI. Trimming removed 3 bases from V and 5 bases from J, with 8 bases in between. The CDR3 is 13 amino acids. In DNA, the CDR3 is TGTGCCAGCAGTGATGAGTTGGATCAGCCCCAGCATTTT. Protein: CASSDELDQPQHF. The variable domain in full, with the rest retrieved from reference TRBV2 and TRBJ1-5, is EPEVTQTPSHQVTQMGQEVILRCVPISNHLYFYWYRQILGQKVEFLVSFYNNEISEKSEIFDDQFSVERPDGSNFTLKIRSTKLEDSAMYFCASSDELDQPQHFGDGTRLSIL.

The V and J genes are TRBV6-5 and TRBJ1-1, with D uncertain. CDR3 size: 11 residues. Between the trimmed V and J ends, which lost 8 bases and 5 bases, there was a span of 9 bases. The germline gives CDR1 MNHEY, CDR2 SVGAGI. As DNA, the CDR3 is TGTGCCAGCCTCCGGGGAACTGAAGCTTTCTTT. It translates to CASLRGTEAFF.

This chain connects TRBV5-1 to TRBJ1-1, with D unclear. Germline V gene lookup returns CDR1 SGHRS and CDR2 YFSETQ. This CDR3 spans 15 amino acids. V lost 1 base and J 1 base, leaving 11 bases between the germline ends. For the CDR3, the DNA is TGCGCCAGCAGCTTGAGATTGTTTGAGAACACTGAAGCTTTCTTT. It is translated as CASSLRLFENTEAFF.

This clonotype was found a few times. The chain couples TRBV7-9 to TRBJ1-1; tentatively, D is TRBD1 (6 bases). V dropped 7 bases and J dropped 3 bases, with 15 bases sitting between them. Looked up from germline, CDR1 is SEHNR and CDR2 is FQNEAQ (reference sequence). CDR3 size: 14 residues. CDR3 region: CASNLGGTYTEAFF. DNA for the CDR3: TGTGCCAGCAACCTGGGGGGCACCTACACTGAAGCTTTCTTT.

The chain links TRBV6-1 to TRBJ1-1; the D gene is possibly TRBD1 (5 bases). Per the germline V gene, CDR1 is MNHNS and CDR2 is SASEGT. Trimming removed 5 bases from V and 1 base from J, with 14 bases in between. The CDR3 contains 15 residues. For the CDR3, the DNA is TGTGCCAGCAGTCCCCTCGACAGAAAGAACACTGAAGCTTTCTTT. Protein: CASSPLDRKNTEAFF.